Listed here are 24 T cell receptor beta chains from one sample, sequenced in a study of T cell changes during pregnancy in multiple sclerosis. Assay used: immunoSEQ multiplex PCR; TCRdb lists only in-frame clones, some missing. The sample holds approximately 12,000 clones, approximately 86% seen once. The specimen was CD8+ T cells from peripheral blood mononuclear cells, collected in the second trimester of pregnancy. The receptor set was obtained from a female donor in good health, enrolled as a control in a pregnancy study.

This chain joins TRBV19 and TRBJ1-1; a possible D gene is TRBD1 (6 bases). CDR1 is LNHDA and CDR2 is SQIVND in the germline V gene (reference sequence). V was shortened by 3 bases and J by 10 bases, with 12 bases between the two germline ends. The CDR3 is 12 amino acids. The CDR3 bases are TGTGCCAGTAGTATCAGGGGCAAGGGAGCTTTCTTT. Its translation: CASSIRGKGAFF.

Within the sample, this clone is medium-sized. The V and J genes are TRBV28 and TRBJ2-7; 10 nucleotides match TRBD2. Germline-derived CDR1 and CDR2 are MDHEN and SYDVKM. This CDR3 contains 15 residues. The V segment lost 5 bases and the J segment 2 bases; nucleotides outside the gene matches: 6. The CDR3 DNA is TGTGCCAGCAGTATAGCGGGGGGCCGCGCCTACGAGCAGTACTTC. It codes for CASSIAGGRAYEQYF.

The V call is TRBV2, the J call TRBJ2-1, with no clear D. The V end lost 3 bases, the J end lost 4 bases, and 4 bases lay between the germline ends. Per the germline V gene, CDR1 is SNHLY and CDR2 is FYNNEI. This CDR3 region has 12 residues. CDR3 nucleotide sequence: TGTGCCAGCAGTGACCGGTACAATGAGCAGTTCTTC. The encoded protein is CASSDRYNEQFF.

This clone has just a few counts. The chain is built from TRBV27 and TRBJ1-2; D ambiguous. The CDR3 runs to 13 residues. Per the germline V gene, CDR1 is MNHEY and CDR2 is SMNVEV (reference sequence). Trimming took 2 bases from V and 1 from J, leaving 5 bases between them. CDR3 bases: TGTGCCAGCAGTTTAGAGGGTAACTATGGCTACACCTTC. Its translation is CASSLEGNYGYTF.

V is TRBV6-1 and J is TRBJ1-1; no clear D gene. Trimming removed 10 bases from V and 1 base from J, with 4 bases in between. This CDR3 spans 10 amino acids. CDR1 is MNHNS and CDR2 is SASEGT in the germline V gene. DNA for the CDR3: TGTGCCACCGGGAACACTGAAGCTTTCTTT. This sequence encodes CATGNTEAFF.

V and J are TRBV5-5 and TRBJ2-7; 11 bases agree with TRBD2. The CDR3 extends over 13 amino acids. Trimming cost V 5 bases and J 5 bases; bases outside gene matches: 3. The germline CDR1 and CDR2 sequences are SGHKS and YYEKEE (reference sequence). CDR3 in amino acids: CASRRGLADEQYF. The CDR3 region has the DNA TGTGCCAGCAGAAGGGGACTAGCGGACGAGCAGTACTTC. Combining the CDR3 with reference TRBV5-5 and TRBJ2-7 gives the whole variable domain DAGVTQSPTHLIKTRGQQVTLRCSPISGHKSVSWYQQVLGQGPQFIFQYYEKEERGRGNFPDRFSARQFPNYSSELNVNALLLGDSALYLCASRRGLADEQYFGPGTRLTVT.

This CDR3 is CASSELEGHGAFF. CDR3 sequence (DNA): TGTGCCAGCAGTGAATTGGAGGGGCATGGAGCTTTCTTT. The chain combines TRBV25-1 with TRBJ1-1; TRBD1 is a possible D gene (5 bases). CDR1 is MGHDK and CDR2 is SYGVNS in the germline V gene. Deletions cut 1 base from V and 10 bases from J, with 13 bases between. This CDR3 has 13 amino acids. Using reference TRBV25-1 and TRBJ1-1 for the parts outside the CDR3, the full variable domain is EADIYQTPRYLVIGTGKKITLECSQTMGHDKMYWYQQDPGMELHLIHYSYGVNSTEKGDLSSESTVSRIRTEHFPLTLESARPSHTSQYLCASSELEGHGAFFGQGTRLTVV.

V is TRBV7-8 and J is TRBJ2-7, with D uncertain. Deletions cut 6 bases from V and 3 bases from J, with 12 bases between. Germline assignment: CDR1 SGHVS and CDR2 FQNEAQ. The CDR3 is made up of 13 amino acids. The CDR3 region has the DNA TGTGCCAGCAGTCAGATAAATGTCTACGAGCAGTACTTC. It specifies CASSQINVYEQYF.

V and J are TRBV30 and TRBJ2-7, with 9 bases aligning to TRBD2. The CDR3 has 13 amino acids. V lost 5 bases and J lost 3; bases outside the gene matches: 5. Germline V gene sequence: CDR1 GTSNPN, CDR2 SVGIG (reference sequence). CDR3 sequence (DNA): TGTGCCTGGGACTTTAGCGGGAGCTACGAGCAGTACTTC. Translating it yields CAWDFSGSYEQYF.

V is TRBV7-9 and J is TRBJ2-3; tentative D call: TRBD2 (6 bases). Trimming removed 7 bases at V and 2 bases at J, with 19 bases between. Germline lookup yields CDR1 SEHNR and CDR2 FQNEAQ (reference sequence). The CDR3 totals 16 residues. The CDR3 loop is CASTQTEGLDTDTQYF. CDR3 nucleotides: TGTGCCAGCACCCAGACGGAGGGGCTTGACACAGATACGCAGTATTTT.

The rearrangement uses TRBV7-7 and TRBJ2-1; 9 nucleotides align to TRBD2. The V segment lost 2 bases and the J segment 7 bases; nucleotides outside the gene matches: 6. Per the germline V gene, CDR1 is SSHAT and CDR2 is FNYEAQ (reference sequence). The CDR3 has 15 residues. This CDR3 reads CASSLRAGGGNEQFF. Written as DNA, the CDR3 is TGTGCCAGCAGCTTACGAGCGGGAGGAGGGAATGAGCAGTTCTTC.

This clone was seen only once. At the DNA level, this CDR3 is encoded by other sequences in the same sample as well. In DNA, the CDR3 is TGTGCCAGTAGTGAGACGGACTCCTCTGGAAACACCATATATTTT. It specifies CASSETDSSGNTIYF. The gene calls are TRBV19 and TRBJ1-3; D not certain. Germline V gene data show CDR1 as LNHDA and CDR2 as SQIVND (reference sequence). V dropped 5 bases and J dropped 0 bases, with 11 bases sitting between them. This CDR3 comprises 15 residues.

The chain is built from TRBV6-1 and TRBJ2-1; TRBD2 agrees at 7 bases. V lost 10 bases to trimming and J lost 10 bases; unmatched junction nucleotides: 10. The length of the CDR3 is 12 residues. Germline V gene lookup returns CDR1 MNHNS and CDR2 SASEGT. Written as DNA, the CDR3 is TGTGCCATGGCTAGCGGACGGGAGGAGCAGTTCTTC. This gives the protein CAMASGREEQFF.

V gene TRBV7-9 combines with J gene TRBJ2-4, with TRBD2 as a possible D gene (6 bases). Germline lookup yields CDR1 SEHNR and CDR2 FQNEAQ (reference sequence). The CDR3 runs 16 residues. Trimming removed 5 bases at V and 0 bases at J, with 14 bases between. CDR3: CASSQRTGLAKNIQYF. The CDR3 bases are TGTGCCAGCAGCCAACGAACGGGACTAGCCAAAAACATTCAGTACTTC.

The rearrangement links TRBV27 to TRBJ1-5; D gene uncertain. From germline, CDR1 is MNHEY and CDR2 SMNVEV (reference sequence). The V and J ends lost 5 bases and 4 bases respectively, with 12 bases between them. This CDR3 is 14 amino acids long. CDR3 amino acids: CASSMLGGNQPQHF. CDR3 DNA sequence: TGTGCCAGCAGTATGTTGGGAGGGAATCAGCCCCAGCATTTT.

V and J are TRBV4-1 and TRBJ1-5; D might be TRBD1 (6 bases). Germline V lookup: CDR1 MGHRA, CDR2 YSYEKL. Trimming pared 1 base from V and 5 bases from J, leaving 9 bases between. The CDR3 is 14 amino acids. The chain's CDR3 is CASSQGQAYQPQHF. The CDR3, as DNA: TGCGCCAGCAGCCAAGGACAGGCTTATCAGCCCCAGCATTTT.

The V call is TRBV7-2, the J call TRBJ2-1; D possibly corresponds to TRBD1 (6 bases). CDR1 is SGHTA and CDR2 is FQGNSA in the germline V gene. The CDR3 spans 14 residues. Trimming removed 2 bases from V and 2 bases from J, with 7 bases in between. For the CDR3, the DNA is TGTGCCAGCAGCTTACAGGGGCCCTACAATGAGCAGTTCTTC. Amino acid sequence: CASSLQGPYNEQFF.

This clone appeared a single time. V is TRBV29-1 and J is TRBJ2-3; the D gene is possibly TRBD2 (7 bases). The CDR3 is 19 amino acids. Germline CDR1 SQVTM, CDR2 ANQGSEA. V was cut by 3 bases and J by 7 bases, with 32 bases left in between. The CDR3 sequence is CSVEGESGGSPSSFYTQYF. The CDR3 coding sequence is TGCAGCGTTGAGGGGGAGTCGGGGGGCTCCCCATCTTCGTTTTATACGCAGTATTTT.

This chain links TRBV13 with TRBJ2-3; the D gene is possibly TRBD2 (7 bases). The V gene lost 0 bases and the J gene lost 6 bases, with 13 bases spanning the gap. The CDR3 runs 15 residues. The germline CDR1 and CDR2 sequences are PRHDT and FYEKMQ (reference sequence). Written as DNA, the CDR3 is TGTGCCAGCAGCTTAGGCCGGGGGGCTCGGGATACGCAGTATTTT. Its protein product is CASSLGRGARDTQYF.

The CDR3 sequence is CASSQEDRGAYEQYF. CDR3 coding DNA: TGCGCCAGCAGCCAAGAGGACAGGGGTGCCTACGAGCAGTACTTC. This chain joins TRBV4-3 and TRBJ2-7, with 9 bases identical to TRBD1. Germline CDR1 reads LGHNA; CDR2 reads YSLEER. J lost 2 bases, V lost 0 bases, and 2 bases had no gene match. The CDR3 sequence is 15 residues long.

The CDR3 nucleotides read TGTGCTAGTGGTTTGGGACAGGGGCATCAGCCCCAGCATTTT. It is translated as CASGLGQGHQPQHF. This sequence joins TRBV12-5 and TRBJ1-5; TRBD1 agrees at 8 bases. The CDR3 runs 14 residues. J gave up 5 bases and V 1 base, and 1 base lay outside the gene matches. CDR1 and CDR2 from the germline V gene are LGHNT and FRNRAP.

This chain uses TRBV27 with TRBJ2-3, with 9 bases aligning to TRBD1. Looked up from germline, CDR1 is MNHEY and CDR2 is SMNVEV (reference sequence). Trimming at V came to 2 bases and at J to 6 bases, leaving 6 bases not matched to a gene. The CDR3 is 15 residues long. CDR3 region: CASSLRGQGSDTQYF. For the CDR3, the DNA is TGTGCCAGCAGTTTAAGGGGACAGGGTTCCGATACGCAGTATTTT.

This clone has just one count. The V call is TRBV10-2, the J call TRBJ2-7, with D perhaps TRBD1 (6 bases). The germline V and J ends were trimmed by 3 bases and 4 bases, with 10 bases remaining between them. The germline CDR1 and CDR2 sequences are WSHSY and SAAADI. This CDR3 has 13 amino acids. In DNA, the CDR3 is TGCGCCAGCAGTGACAGGGGTAAATACGAGCAGTACTTC. This translates into CASSDRGKYEQYF.

This clone occurred once. In DNA form, the CDR3 reads TGCGCCAGCAGCCCGGCGGGACGGACGTCCTACGAGCAGTACTTC. Translated, it gives CASSPAGRTSYEQYF. The rearrangement uses TRBV5-1 and TRBJ2-7; D perhaps matches TRBD2 (6 bases). CDR3 size: 15 residues. Germline V CDR1 and CDR2: SGHRS, YFSETQ. V lost 4 bases, J lost 1 base, and 15 bases lay in between.